This T cell receptor beta chain appears in the sequencing data of a study of blood T cell repertoires in COVID-19. Study-wide background: COVID-19 samples, acute and convalescent, were from the United States, Italy and Spain.

The age range of participants was about 18 to 100 years, with residence in about two dozen US areas. Sequencing used immunoSEQ multiplex PCR; TCRdb keeps in-frame clones, though not all of them. This table has 150,000 to 200,000 clones, around 80% appearing once. This CDR3 contains 13 residues. From germline, CDR1 is MGHRA and CDR2 YSYEKL. Trimming left V 4 bases short and J 1 base short, with 7 bases between. Sequencing used PBMCs or T cells enriched from blood (not recorded which). The TCR originated in a woman between 55 and 75 years old who had recovered from COVID-19. The chain uses TRBV4-1 and TRBJ1-1; D remains ambiguous. The CDR3 DNA is TGCGCCAGCAGCCCCCCCAGGAACACTGAAGCTTTCTTT. Translation: CASSPPRNTEAFF.